This T cell receptor beta chain was recovered during a study of monozygotic twins with inflammatory bowel disease. The CDR3 runs 16 residues. Per the germline V gene, CDR1 is MNHEY and CDR2 is SVGEGT. About this clonotype: Its target is not known.

Findings and caveats of the study: IBD patients carried less diverse TCRbeta repertoires (inverse Simpson) than healthy co-twins. Fewer clonotypes were shared with others by IBD patients than by healthy twins, especially with disease activity.

One entry per CDR3 protein, without DNA, is what TCRdb gives after re-calling the 5' RACE reads. The listing records under 350,000 distinct CDR3 sequences. Sample: blood. This clonotype originated in a human donor with ulcerative colitis or Crohn's disease, or a healthy co-twin of an affected twin (not recorded which). The V gene is TRBV6-2 or TRBV6-3, the J gene TRBJ2-1; TCRdb indicates TRBD1, and absent DNA this call remains unverified. Here the CDR3 reads CASSGDRGGRYDEQFF.